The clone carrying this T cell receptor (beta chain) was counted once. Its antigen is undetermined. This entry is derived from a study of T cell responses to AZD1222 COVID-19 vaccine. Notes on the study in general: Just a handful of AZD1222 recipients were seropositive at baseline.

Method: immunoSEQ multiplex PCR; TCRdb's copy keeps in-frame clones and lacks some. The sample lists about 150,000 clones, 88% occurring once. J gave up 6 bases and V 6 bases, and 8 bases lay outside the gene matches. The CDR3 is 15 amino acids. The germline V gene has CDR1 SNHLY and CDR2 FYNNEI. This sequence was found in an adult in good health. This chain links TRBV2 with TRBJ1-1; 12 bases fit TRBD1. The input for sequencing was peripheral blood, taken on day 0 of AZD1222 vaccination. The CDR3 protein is CASRVPGQGASEAFF. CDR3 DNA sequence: TGTGCCAGCAGGGTACCGGGACAGGGGGCGTCTGAAGCTTTCTTT.